This T cell receptor beta chain was identified in a study of tumor-infiltrating lymphocytes in primary liver carcinoma. CDR3 length: 12 residues. Germline values: CDR1 MDHEN, CDR2 SYDVKM. V was cut by 8 bases and J by 3 bases, with 7 bases left in between. From roughly 21-30 mg of unsorted bulk tissue, DNA and RNA were co-extracted together. Reverse transcription of approximately 520 ng total RNA with a constant-region primer produced TCR beta cDNA. Slightly modified ARM-PCR, run as three nested multiplex PCR rounds, produced the TCR beta libraries. Forward primers for TRBV1-TRBV30 and a C-beta reverse primer served the first two PCR rounds, at about 10 cycles each. TCRdb analysed the multiplex PCR reads with MiXCR anew, one entry per CDR3 protein. The sample yields about 120,000 distinct CDR3 sequences, roughly 70% seen once. A word on this clonotype: It may be a read error: a sequence one base away is much more abundant.

The TCR sequence derives from a woman aged 60-75 years with primary liver carcinoma and hepatitis B virus infection. The material sequenced was tumor-adjacent normal liver tissue. The chain uses TRBV28 and TRBJ2-2, with no clear D. CDR3 nucleotides: TGTGCCAGCTGCTGGCACACCGGGGAGCTGTTTTTT. This translates into CASCWHTGELFF.